These 27 T cell receptor beta chains were sequenced from one sample in a study of low-dose radiotherapy and immunotherapy resistance in tumors. Noted time point: after trial treatment. Stated treatment: LDRT plus nivolumab, ipilimumab, low-dose cyclophosphamide and aspirin (RACIN trial). TRAV- and TRBV-specific primers primed first-strand cDNA, covering alpha and beta chains. TCR amplification used around 20 PCR cycles, a constant-region primer and a V-primer adapter. TCRdb recomputed calls from the reads with MiXCR, one row per CDR3 protein. This sample has about 39,000 distinct CDR3 sequences, with under 25% found just once. Specimen: PBMCs, collected after low-dose radiotherapy plus immunotherapy. Receptor source: a female donor with ovarian cancer.

The rearrangement joins TRBV10-1 to TRBJ1-1, with D perhaps matching TRBD1 (5 bases). The CDR3 totals 14 residues. Trimming removed 3 bases at V and 3 bases at J, with 11 bases between. In germline, CDR1 is WNHNN, CDR2 SYGVQD (reference sequence). The CDR3 nucleotides read TGCGCCAGCAGTGAAACCGGGGCCTACACTGAAGCTTTCTTT. It encodes CASSETGAYTEAFF.

The genes are TRBV6-1 and TRBJ1-2, with D possibly TRBD1 on 5 matching bases. Germline V gene sequence: CDR1 MNHNS, CDR2 SASEGT. The CDR3 extends over 13 amino acids. V gave up 5 bases and J gave up 5 bases, with 12 bases separating them. As DNA, the CDR3 is TGTGCCAGCAGTATCGACAGAGGGTATGGCTACACCTTC. Amino acids: CASSIDRGYGYTF.

This clonotype came up once. CDR3 nucleotides: TGCGCCAGCAGTCCCCGGAAGCGCAGGGGTTGCACAGATACGCAGTATTTT. Translating it yields CASSPRKRRGCTDTQYF. The chain recombines TRBV23-1 with TRBJ2-3; D possibly corresponds to TRBD1 (6 bases). TRBV23-1 is reported as an ORF; its role is uncertain. V was pared by 4 bases and J by 1 base, with 18 bases between. The CDR3 is 17 amino acids.

For this clonotype: A read error likely explains this, since a far larger clone differs by one base. The genes are TRBV9 and TRBJ2-7; D remains unclear. V dropped 2 bases and J dropped 7 bases, with 19 bases sitting between them. Germline lookup yields CDR1 SGDLS and CDR2 YYNGEE. This CDR3 is built from 15 residues. CDR3 amino acids: CASSVGGSSYNEQYF. In DNA form, the CDR3 reads TGTGCCAGCAGCGTCGGCGGTAGCTCCTACAATGAGCAGTACTTC.

There are many counts of this clonotype. The rearrangement links TRBV24-1 to TRBJ1-5; D gene ambiguous. The CDR3 loop spans 15 amino acids. The germline gives CDR1 KGHDR, CDR2 SFDVKD. The germline V and J ends were trimmed by 5 bases and 0 bases, with 10 bases remaining between them. The CDR3 sequence: CATSAGTYSNQPQHF. CDR3 nucleotide sequence: TGTGCCACCAGTGCCGGAACCTATAGCAATCAGCCCCAGCATTTT.

This clonotype was detected ten times or more. The J gene is TRBJ2-7, the V gene TRBV11-2, with no clear D. V was cut by 8 bases and J by 2 bases, with 10 bases left in between. Germline CDR1 SGHAT, CDR2 FQNNGV. This CDR3 comprises 12 residues. The CDR3 nucleotides are TGTGCCAGCGTGAATGGTCCCTACGAGCAGTACTTC. Translated, it gives CASVNGPYEQYF.

This clonotype was seen at least ten times. This chain uses TRBV9 with TRBJ2-6; 11 bases match TRBD1. With V trimmed by 4 bases and J by 0 bases, 3 bases remained unmatched. CDR1 and CDR2 (germline): SGDLS, YYNGEE. The length of the CDR3 is 17 residues. The DNA for the CDR3 is TGTGCCAGCAGCAGGACAGGGGGCTCCTCTGGGGCCAACGTCCTGACTTTC. It encodes CASSRTGGSSGANVLTF.

This clonotype showed up many times. J is TRBJ2-7 and V is TRBV6-2 or TRBV6-3; D is unresolved. Deletions cut 8 bases from V and 1 base from J, with 6 bases between. This CDR3 spans 11 amino acids. CDR1 MNHEY and CDR2 SVGEGT come from the germline V gene. The CDR3 DNA is TGTGCCAGCGGGGTATCCTACGAGCAGTACTTC. Its translation is CASGVSYEQYF.

Ten or more counts support this clonotype. This chain joins TRBV2 and TRBJ1-2; D call uncertain. Germline loops: CDR1 SNHLY, CDR2 FYNNEI. V gave up 6 bases and J gave up 0 bases, with 11 bases separating them. The CDR3 has 14 amino acids. This chain's CDR3 is CASSERGSNYGYTF. DNA of the CDR3: TGTGCCAGCAGCGAACGGGGATCTAACTATGGCTACACCTTC.

There are many counts of this clonotype. The V call is TRBV2, the J call TRBJ2-6; D is possibly TRBD1 or TRBD2 (6 bases each). CDR3 length: 15 amino acids. CDR1 is SNHLY, CDR2 FYNNEI, per germline. V was cut by 9 bases and J by 4 bases, with 16 bases left in between. The CDR3 DNA follows: TGTGCCAGACAGGGCGGAGGGCACGGGGCCAACGTCCTGACTTTC. Translation: CARQGGGHGANVLTF. Based on the CDR3 plus reference TRBV2 and TRBJ2-6, the full variable domain is EPEVTQTPSHQVTQMGQEVILRCVPISNHLYFYWYRQILGQKVEFLVSFYNNEISEKSEIFDDQFSVERPDGSNFTLKIRSTKLEDSAMYFCARQGGGHGANVLTFGAGSRLTVL.

This clonotype was counted many times. The rearrangement uses TRBV29-1 and TRBJ2-3; TRBD2 aligns across 11 bases. There are 14 residues in the CDR3. Germline assignment: CDR1 SQVTM and CDR2 ANQGSEA. J was trimmed by 5 bases and V by 6 bases; bases with no gene match: 7. The CDR3 protein is CSVSTSGVGDTQYF. The CDR3 DNA reads TGCAGCGTCTCGACTAGCGGGGTAGGAGATACGCAGTATTTT.

This clonotype was counted at least ten times. The chain is built from TRBV29-1 and TRBJ2-6; 9 bases fit TRBD1. CDR3 length: 17 amino acids. Germline V gene data show CDR1 as SQVTM and CDR2 as ANQGSEA. V lost 4 bases and J lost 0; bases outside the gene matches: 7. CDR3 in amino acids: CSVVTGTGSSGANVLTF. The CDR3 nucleotides are TGCAGCGTTGTTACCGGGACAGGGAGCTCTGGGGCCAACGTCCTGACTTTC. Combining the CDR3 with reference TRBV29-1 and TRBJ2-6 gives the whole variable domain SAVISQKPSRDICQRGTSLTIQCQVDSQVTMMFWYRQQPGQSLTLIATANQGSEATYESGFVIDKFPISRPNLTFSTLTVSNMSPEDSSIYLCSVVTGTGSSGANVLTFGAGSRLTVL.

There are many counts of this clonotype. The rearrangement links TRBV4-1 to TRBJ2-6; TRBD1 matches at 9 bases. CDR3 size: 18 residues. The germline CDR1 and CDR2 sequences are MGHRA and YSYEKL. Unmatched junction bases numbered 5, after V lost 2 bases and J lost 0 bases. The CDR3 nucleotides read TGCGCCAGCAGCCAAAGGGGACAGGGAAGCTCTGGGGCCAACGTCCTGACTTTC. Translating gives CASSQRGQGSSGANVLTF.

The chain uses TRBV24-1 and TRBJ2-2; perhaps TRBD2 as D (6 bases). Germline V CDR1 and CDR2: KGHDR, SFDVKD. V was pared by 2 bases and J by 1 base, with 13 bases between. This CDR3 spans 17 amino acids. The CDR3 DNA follows: TGTGCCACCAGTGATTCGGCCGGGCGGGGGAACACCGGGGAGCTGTTTTTT. This codes for CATSDSAGRGNTGELFF.

The table lists this clonotype with many counts. This chain uses TRBV3-1 with TRBJ1-6; D uncertain. V was trimmed by 2 bases and J by 6 bases, leaving 11 bases between them. Per germline, CDR1 LGHDT and CDR2 YNNKEL (reference sequence). CDR3 size: 15 residues. CDR3 DNA: TGTGCCAGCAGCCAAAGACGACAAGCTAATTCACCCCTCCACTTT. Translating it yields CASSQRRQANSPLHF. Full variable domain (remainder filled in from reference TRBV3-1 and TRBJ1-6): DTAVSQTPKYLVTQMGNDKSIKCEQNLGHDTMYWYKQDSKKFLKIMFSYNNKELIINETVPNRFSPKSPDKAHLNLHINSLELGDSAVYFCASSQRRQANSPLHFGNGTRLTVT.

This clonotype came up a few times. The chain has TRBV28 and TRBJ2-7; TRBD2 matches at 8 bases. The CDR3 loop spans 15 amino acids. J gave up 2 bases and V 7 bases, and 10 bases lay outside the gene matches. Germline V CDR1 and CDR2: MDHEN, SYDVKM. The CDR3 bases are TGTGCCAGCACCTTAGCGGGAATCGACGCCTACGAGCAGTACTTC. Translation: CASTLAGIDAYEQYF.

This chain links TRBV28 with TRBJ2-7; 8 bases fit TRBD2. The junction had 7 bases not matched to a gene; V was cut back by 7 bases and J by 5 bases. The CDR3 totals 13 residues. Germline CDR1 is MDHEN and CDR2 is SYDVKM. CDR3 residues: CASKSGSANEQYF. Written as DNA, the CDR3 is TGTGCCAGCAAAAGCGGGAGTGCCAACGAGCAGTACTTC. Supplemented by reference TRBV28 and TRBJ2-7, the full variable domain reads DVKVTQSSRYLVKRTGEKVFLECVQDMDHENMFWYRQDPGLGLRLIYFSYDVKMKEKGDIPEGYSVSREKKERFSLILESASTNQTSMYLCASKSGSANEQYFGPGTRLTVT.

This clonotype showed up just once. The likely explanation is a read error, given a far larger clone one base away. The rearrangement uses TRBV6-8 and TRBJ2-7, with unresolved D. Germline values: CDR1 MNHGY, CDR2 SAAAGT. The CDR3 sequence is 14 residues long. For the CDR3, the DNA is TGTGGCAGCAGTTTCAGTTTGGGGTCCTACGAGCAGTACTTC. Its translation: CGSSFSLGSYEQYF.

The rearrangement joins TRBV7-9 to TRBJ2-1; D remains unclear. CDR3 size: 13 residues. V was trimmed by 0 bases and J by 12 bases, leaving 12 bases between them. Germline assignment: CDR1 SEHNR and CDR2 FQNEAQ (reference sequence). CDR3 nucleotides: TGTGCCAGCAGCTTAGCCGGCGGTATTGGGCAGTTCTTC. It is translated as CASSLAGGIGQFF.

The table lists this clonotype with many counts. This chain joins TRBV28 and TRBJ2-7, with 7 bases identical to TRBD2. V shed 6 bases, J shed 0 bases, and the junction held 2 bases outside the gene matches. Germline V gene lookup returns CDR1 MDHEN and CDR2 SYDVKM. There are 13 residues in the CDR3. As DNA, the CDR3 is TGTGCCAGCAGGCCGGGAGGCTCCTACGAGCAGTACTTC. It is translated as CASRPGGSYEQYF. The variable domain in full, with the rest retrieved from reference TRBV28 and TRBJ2-7, is DVKVTQSSRYLVKRTGEKVFLECVQDMDHENMFWYRQDPGLGLRLIYFSYDVKMKEKGDIPEGYSVSREKKERFSLILESASTNQTSMYLCASRPGGSYEQYFGPGTRLTVT.

This clonotype has only one observation. The V gene is TRBV19, the J gene TRBJ2-1, with D unresolved. The CDR3 totals 13 residues. The V end lost 8 bases, the J end lost 8 bases, and 16 bases lay between the germline ends. Germline CDR1 is LNHDA and CDR2 is SQIVND (reference sequence). DNA of the CDR3: TGTGCCAGTGGATTCCGATTGTCCCATGAGCAGTTCTTC. It translates to CASGFRLSHEQFF.

The chain uses TRBV9 and TRBJ2-1, with TRBD1 as a possible D gene (6 bases). Germline loops: CDR1 SGDLS, CDR2 YYNGEE. This CDR3 has 16 amino acids. V was clipped by 3 bases and J by 8 bases, with 21 bases between them. CDR3 nucleotide sequence: TGTGCCAGCAGCGCCGGGGCCAGGGCACAGGGCGATGAGCAGTTCTTC. It encodes CASSAGARAQGDEQFF.

Many counts were recorded for this clonotype. The chain joins TRBV10-3 to TRBJ2-7, with a tentative D call TRBD1 (5 bases). CDR1 is ENHRY, CDR2 SYGVKD, per germline. The CDR3 consists of 13 residues. The germline V and J ends were trimmed by 8 bases and 0 bases, with 11 bases remaining between them. In DNA, the CDR3 is TGTGCCATCCTACAGGCGGTCTCCTACGAGCAGTACTTC. This encodes CAILQAVSYEQYF.

At least ten counts were recorded for this clonotype. CDR3 in DNA: TGTGCCACCAGTGACCCATCTCGGACTAGCGGGAGTTACAATGAGCAGTTCTTC. Amino acid sequence: CATSDPSRTSGSYNEQFF. The chain links TRBV24-1 to TRBJ2-1, with TRBD2 matching over 13 bases. This CDR3 has 18 amino acids. V lost 4 bases and J lost 4; bases outside the gene matches: 9. The V gene's germline CDR1 is KGHDR and CDR2 SFDVKD.

In regard to this clonotype: With a far larger clone one base away, a read error is the likely cause. This chain connects TRBV28 to TRBJ2-1, with D uncertain. V shed 6 bases and J shed 10 bases, with 22 bases lying between them. CDR1 is MDHEN, CDR2 SYDVKM, per germline. This CDR3 spans 15 amino acids. In DNA form, the CDR3 reads TGTGCCAGCAGCTCCTGGGCCCTGAACCCCTACGAGCAGTTCTTC. Translating it yields CASSSWALNPYEQFF.

Many counts were recorded for this clonotype. The chain is built from TRBV7-9 and TRBJ2-3; TRBD2 matches 8 bases. This CDR3 comprises 14 residues. Germline CDR1 reads SEHNR; CDR2 reads FQNEAQ (reference sequence). Unmatched junction bases numbered 3, after V lost 4 bases and J lost 3 bases. The CDR3 DNA is TGTGCCAGCAGCTCTAGCGGGTATACAGATACGCAGTATTTT. Residues: CASSSSGYTDTQYF. The entire variable domain, with the rest obtained from reference TRBV7-9 and TRBJ2-3, is as follows: DTGVSQNPRHKITKRGQNVTFRCDPISEHNRLYWYRQTLGQGPEFLTYFQNEAQLEKSRLLSDRFSAERPKGSFSTLEIQRTEQGDSAMYLCASSSSGYTDTQYFGPGTRLTVL.

The gene calls are TRBV2 and TRBJ2-7, with a tentative D call TRBD2 (5 bases). Germline V gene sequence: CDR1 SNHLY, CDR2 FYNNEI. V was trimmed by 6 bases and J by 3 bases, leaving 12 bases between them. The CDR3 runs 13 residues. CDR3 bases: TGTGCCAGCAGACCGCCTCGGGGCTACGAGCAGTACTTC. Its translation is CASRPPRGYEQYF.